This is a list of T cell receptor beta chains from one sample in a study of beta chain features in type 1 diabetes. The method was immunoSEQ multiplex PCR; TCRdb's version includes in-frame clones alone and lacks a portion of them. The sample records approximately 470,000 clones, roughly 31% being singletons. The sequenced sample was naive CD4+ T cells from blood. The receptor source for this set is a man younger than 35 in good health. Both conserved end residues are trimmed from each CDR3.

CDR3 protein: AWSVGGAYT
V gene: TRBV30
J gene: TRBJ1-2

CDR3 protein: SWAYTGGGADTQY
V gene: TRBV29-1
J gene: TRBJ2-3

CDR3 protein: ASSVLGVADTQY
V gene: TRBV9
J gene: TRBJ2-3

CDR3 protein: ASRDRGSNEQY
V gene: TRBV2
J gene: TRBJ2-7

CDR3 protein: SVGVSGANVLT
V gene: TRBV29-1
J gene: TRBJ2-6

CDR3 protein: ATSRGGVNTGELF
V gene: TRBV15
J gene: TRBJ2-2

CDR3 protein: ASSTRILAGPIYEQY
V gene: TRBV7-8
J gene: TRBJ2-7

CDR3 protein: ASSLVGTRRL
V gene: TRBV7-2
J gene: TRBJ2-1

CDR3 protein: ASSLSPKETQY
V gene: TRBV5-1
J gene: TRBJ2-5

CDR3 protein: ASSLKDSTDTQY
V gene: TRBV5-4
J gene: TRBJ2-3

CDR3 protein: ASSQELRRYEQY
V gene: TRBV14
J gene: TRBJ2-7

CDR3 protein: AWRANYEQY
V gene: TRBV30
J gene: TRBJ2-7

CDR3 protein: ASSLASSSYNEQF
V gene: TRBV5-1
J gene: TRBJ2-1

CDR3 protein: ASSQDLGAGGKETQY
V gene: TRBV4-2
J gene: TRBJ2-5

CDR3 protein: ASSEPQTDEQF
V gene: TRBV25-1
J gene: TRBJ2-1

CDR3 protein: ASSLILAKNIQY
V gene: TRBV28
J gene: TRBJ2-4

CDR3 protein: ATSAGSRQPQH
V gene: TRBV28
J gene: TRBJ1-5

CDR3 protein: ARMGQERYGYT
V gene: TRBV30
J gene: TRBJ1-2

CDR3 protein: ASSREEGRNQPQH
V gene: TRBV23-1
J gene: TRBJ1-5

CDR3 protein: ASRAATTSGTYNEQF
V gene: TRBV2
J gene: TRBJ2-1

CDR3 protein: ASSVDRGITGELF
V gene: TRBV9
J gene: TRBJ2-2

CDR3 protein: ASSHSGSSYNEQF
V gene: TRBV27
J gene: TRBJ2-1

CDR3 protein: ASSLGLVYNEQF
V gene: TRBV5-1
J gene: TRBJ2-1

CDR3 protein: AISELGQGNYGYT
V gene: TRBV10-3
J gene: TRBJ1-2

CDR3 protein: ASSQDLGGKQY
V gene: TRBV4-3
J gene: TRBJ2-7

CDR3 protein: AWAPLAGGAYNEQF
V gene: TRBV30
J gene: TRBJ2-1

CDR3 protein: ASRPRGANYGYT
V gene: TRBV2
J gene: TRBJ1-2

CDR3 protein: ASSPLRGNQPQH
V gene: TRBV4-2
J gene: TRBJ1-5

CDR3 protein: ASSVASGRDTQY
V gene: TRBV2
J gene: TRBJ2-3

CDR3 protein: ASSFVAYNEQF
V gene: TRBV11-2
J gene: TRBJ2-1

CDR3 protein: SAGRIFTDTQY
V gene: TRBV29-1
J gene: TRBJ2-3

CDR3 protein: ASSQDTAGLAEGSKNIQY
V gene: TRBV4-3
J gene: TRBJ2-4

CDR3 protein: AAAMRGYNEQF
V gene: TRBV6-5
J gene: TRBJ2-1

CDR3 protein: ASSLELAGGPAEQY
V gene: TRBV5-1
J gene: TRBJ2-7

CDR3 protein: ASSAGVSYNEQF
V gene: TRBV2
J gene: TRBJ2-1

CDR3 protein: SARRTDETQY
V gene: TRBV29-1
J gene: TRBJ2-5

CDR3 protein: ASSPPPGSGGELF
V gene: TRBV28
J gene: TRBJ2-2

CDR3 protein: ASSFRQGWYEQY
V gene: TRBV7-2
J gene: TRBJ2-7

CDR3 protein: ASSPGLAGISYNEQF
V gene: TRBV5-1
J gene: TRBJ2-1

CDR3 protein: ASSATGGFRETQY
V gene: TRBV5-1
J gene: TRBJ2-5

CDR3 protein: ASSPSQATDTQY
V gene: TRBV18
J gene: TRBJ2-3

CDR3 protein: ASSLPTGTDTQY
V gene: TRBV28
J gene: TRBJ2-3

CDR3 protein: SVPRDLGYGYT
V gene: TRBV29-1
J gene: TRBJ1-2

CDR3 protein: ASSQRQSYEQY
V gene: TRBV5-4
J gene: TRBJ2-7

CDR3 protein: AWSPTTYEQY
V gene: TRBV30
J gene: TRBJ2-7

CDR3 protein: ASSEAGLDIQY
V gene: TRBV25-1
J gene: TRBJ2-4

CDR3 protein: ASSLFEASHGELF
V gene: TRBV7-9
J gene: TRBJ2-2

CDR3 protein: ASSLQWNTEAF
V gene: TRBV5-4
J gene: TRBJ1-1

CDR3 protein: ASSLRDRAEAF
V gene: TRBV4-2
J gene: TRBJ1-1

CDR3 protein: AISEAKNIQY
V gene: TRBV10-3
J gene: TRBJ2-4

CDR3 protein: AISAPGQAPREQY
V gene: TRBV10-3
J gene: TRBJ2-7

CDR3 protein: ASRSLALASTDTQY
V gene: TRBV27
J gene: TRBJ2-3

CDR3 protein: ASSFLQGDQETQY
V gene: TRBV5-4
J gene: TRBJ2-5

CDR3 protein: ASSQSPPGIYGYT
V gene: TRBV14
J gene: TRBJ1-2